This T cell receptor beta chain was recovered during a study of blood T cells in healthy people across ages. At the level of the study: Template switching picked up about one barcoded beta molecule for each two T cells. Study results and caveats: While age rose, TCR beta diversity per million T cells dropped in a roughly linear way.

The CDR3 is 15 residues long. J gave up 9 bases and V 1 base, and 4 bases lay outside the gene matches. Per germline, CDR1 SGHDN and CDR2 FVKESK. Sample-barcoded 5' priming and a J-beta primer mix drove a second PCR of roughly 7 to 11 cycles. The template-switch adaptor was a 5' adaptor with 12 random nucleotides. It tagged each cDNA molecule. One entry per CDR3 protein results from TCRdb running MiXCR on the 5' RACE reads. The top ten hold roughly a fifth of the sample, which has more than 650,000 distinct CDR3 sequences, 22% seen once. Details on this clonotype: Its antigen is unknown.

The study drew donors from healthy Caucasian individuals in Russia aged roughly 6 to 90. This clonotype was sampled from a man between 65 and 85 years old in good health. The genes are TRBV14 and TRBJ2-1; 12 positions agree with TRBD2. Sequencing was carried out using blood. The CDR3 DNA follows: TGTGCCAGCAGCCAAGCTAGCGGGAGGGTCGGTGAGCAGTTCTTC. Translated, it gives CASSQASGRVGEQFF. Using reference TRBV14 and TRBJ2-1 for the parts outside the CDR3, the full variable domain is EAGVTQFPSHSVIEKGQTVTLRCDPISGHDNLYWYRRVMGKEIKFLLHFVKESKQDESGMPNNRFLAERTGGTYSTLKVQPAELEDSGVYFCASSQASGRVGEQFFGPGTRLTVL.